The TCR beta chain under discussion was sequenced for a study of T-cell reconstitution after alpha-beta-depleted transplantation in children. The study's findings and limits: Surviving recipient T cells and thymic progenitors accounted for the high day-60 TCRbeta diversity observed in some patients. In patients about two months after transplant, alpha-beta T cells reportedly arose from several hundred expanded graft clones.

This CDR3 has 14 amino acids. Germline loops: CDR1 MGHDK, CDR2 SYGVNS. With 2 bases clipped from V and 8 bases from J, the junction kept 5 bases outside the gene matches. A remark on this clonotype: No antigen is known for it.

This sample's TCRbeta library carried unique molecular identifier barcodes. TCRdb itself ran the PCR reads through MiXCR, one entry per CDR3 protein. The data contain just over 950,000 distinct CDR3 sequences, roughly 31% of them seen just once; the ten biggest clones take up 25% to 35%. V and J are TRBV25-1 and TRBJ2-1; TRBD1 aligns across 8 bases. The sample here was PBMCs, mostly from graft donor cells, taken 360 days after TCRalphabeta/CD19-depleted stem cell transplant. This clonotype was sampled from a boy under three years old who had a stem cell transplant for SCID, so the T cells may come from the graft donor. The CDR3, as DNA: TGTGCCAGCAGTGAACCCGACAGGGGCTATGAGCAGTTCTTC. Translating gives CASSEPDRGYEQFF.